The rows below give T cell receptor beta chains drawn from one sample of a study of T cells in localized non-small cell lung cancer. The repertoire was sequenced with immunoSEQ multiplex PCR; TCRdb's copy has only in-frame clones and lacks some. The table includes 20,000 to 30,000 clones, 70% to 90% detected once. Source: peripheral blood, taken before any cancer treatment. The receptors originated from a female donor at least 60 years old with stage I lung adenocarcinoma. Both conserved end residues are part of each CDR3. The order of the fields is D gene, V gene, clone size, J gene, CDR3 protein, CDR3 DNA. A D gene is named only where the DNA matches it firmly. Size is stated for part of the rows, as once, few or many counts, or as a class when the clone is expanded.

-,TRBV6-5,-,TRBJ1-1,CASSLGGSTEAFF,TGTGCCAGCAGCCTGGGTGGGAGCACTGAAGCTTTCTTT
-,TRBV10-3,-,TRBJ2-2,CAISPGAALGTGELFF,TGTGCCATCAGTCCGGGGGCCGCCTTGGGCACCGGGGAGCTGTTTTTT
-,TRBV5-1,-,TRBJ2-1,CASSPGEIRGQFF,TGCGCCAGCAGCCCGGGAGAAATTCGGGGGCAGTTCTTC
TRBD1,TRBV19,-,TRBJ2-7,CASSIGPETALKDRGVGEQYF,TGTGCCAGTAGTATAGGCCCTGAGACCGCCCTTAAAGACAGGGGGGTCGGCGAGCAGTACTTC
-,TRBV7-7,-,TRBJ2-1,CASSLASVNEQFF,TGTGCTAGCAGCTTAGCGAGTGTTAATGAGCAGTTCTTC
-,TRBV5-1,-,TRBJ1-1,CASTLGGAAEAFF,TGCGCCAGCACCCTGGGGGGGGCCGCTGAAGCTTTCTTT
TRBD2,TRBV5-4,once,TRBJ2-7,CASSLETGLAVYEQYF,TGTGCCAGCAGCTTGGAAACGGGACTAGCGGTCTACGAGCAGTACTTC
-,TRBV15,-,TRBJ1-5,CATSRAWGDNQPQHF,TGTGCCACCAGCAGAGCTTGGGGGGACAATCAGCCCCAGCATTTT
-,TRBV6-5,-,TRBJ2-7,CASSYSPDAQYF,TGTGCCAGCAGTTACTCCCCGGATGCGCAGTACTTC
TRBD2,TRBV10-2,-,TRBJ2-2,CASSGPSGRGTGELFF,TGCGCCAGCAGTGGCCCCAGCGGGAGGGGCACCGGGGAGCTGTTTTTT
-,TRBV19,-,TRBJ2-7,CASSIGVSEQYF,TGTGCCAGTAGTATAGGCGTCTCCGAGCAGTACTTC
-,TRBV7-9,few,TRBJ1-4,CASNQGLSGEKLFF,TGTGCCAGCAACCAAGGACTATCAGGTGAAAAACTGTTTTTT
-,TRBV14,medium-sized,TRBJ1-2,CASSPSGGALYGYTF,TGTGCCAGCAGCCCTTCTGGAGGGGCCCTCTATGGCTACACCTTC
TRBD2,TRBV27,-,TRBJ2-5,CANHTAGGPWDGRETQYF,TGTGCCAACCACACAGCGGGAGGGCCTTGGGATGGGAGGGAGACCCAGTACTTC
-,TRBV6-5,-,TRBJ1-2,CASRINPFTNYGYTF,TGTGCCAGCAGGATTAACCCATTTACTAACTATGGCTACACCTTC
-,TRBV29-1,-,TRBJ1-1,CSVEALAVAFF,TGCAGCGTTGAAGCGCTGGCAGTCGCTTTCTTT
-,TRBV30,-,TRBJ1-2,CAWNLSGYGYTF,TGTGCCTGGAACCTCTCGGGTTATGGCTACACCTTC
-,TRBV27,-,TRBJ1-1,CASKPPPSRMNTEAFF,TGTGCCAGCAAGCCGCCTCCCAGCCGCATGAACACTGAAGCTTTCTTT
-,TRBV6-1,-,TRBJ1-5,CASSGGLLRDGEQPQHF,TGTGCCAGCAGTGGGGGCCTTCTCCGGGACGGTGAACAGCCCCAGCATTTT
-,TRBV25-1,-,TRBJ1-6,CASSETKAVNSPLHF,TGTGCCAGCAGTGAAACGAAAGCAGTTAATTCACCCCTCCACTTT
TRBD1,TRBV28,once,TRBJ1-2,CASSLPTGANYGYTF,TGTGCCAGCAGTCTCCCGACAGGGGCGAACTATGGCTACACCTTC
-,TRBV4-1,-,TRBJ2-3,CASSQDRGPRRWYTQYF,TGCGCCAGCAGCCAAGACAGGGGACCCAGAAGGTGGTATACGCAGTATTTT
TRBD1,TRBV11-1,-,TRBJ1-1,CASSPGGRNTEAFF,TGTGCCAGCAGCCCAGGGGGCCGAAACACTGAAGCTTTCTTT